The clone carrying this T cell receptor beta chain has only a few counts. Looked up from germline, CDR1 is DFQATT and CDR2 is SNEGSKA (reference sequence). V lost 6 bases, J lost 7 bases, and 12 bases lay in between. This CDR3 comprises 11 residues. The data were obtained in a study of T-cell memory formation after mild COVID-19. TCRdb re-called the 5' RACE reads through MiXCR, storing one row per CDR3 protein. The sample has about 470,000 distinct CDR3 sequences; about 18% are singletons. The sequence derives from an adult woman who had mild COVID-19 (a few samples of this study predate the infection). Cell type and time point are not known. The sample taken for sequencing was PBMCs or a T cell subset sorted from them (not recorded which). The chain couples TRBV20-1 to TRBJ1-1; D is unclear. The CDR3 DNA follows: TGCAGTGCCGCTATAGGCGGTGAAGCTTTCTTT. Its translation: CSAAIGGEAFF.